This TCR beta chain appears in the sequencing data of a study of control samples from healthy donors and cancer patients. V was shortened by 4 bases and J by 3 bases, with 16 bases between the two germline ends. There are 15 residues in the CDR3. Germline V gene data show CDR1 as MGHRA and CDR2 as YSYEKL. This table comes from immunoSEQ multiplex PCR, and its TCRdb copy is limited to in-frame clones, with some not included. Of about 61,000 clones in the sample, around 90% were seen once. The source of this sequence is a man aged 55 to 70 with colorectal cancer. Sequencing was done on a sample of PBMCs. The chain combines TRBV4-1 with TRBJ2-7; weak D call: TRBD2 (5 bases). The CDR3 DNA reads as TGCGCCAGCAGCCTACAGAGAGGGATCGGCTACGAGCAGTACTTC. This codes for CASSLQRGIGYEQYF.